This section outlines one T cell receptor beta chain sequence together with its context. This table comes from immunoSEQ multiplex PCR, and its TCRdb copy is limited to in-frame clones, with some not included. The sample lists 100,000 to 150,000 clones; approximately 84% were seen once. The data stem from a study of T cell responses to AZD1222 COVID-19 vaccine. The sequence was obtained from an adult in good health. This material consisted of peripheral blood, taken on day 0 of AZD1222 vaccination.

CDR3 bases: TGTGCCAGCAGTGAGGCGGGGGCCTCCTACGAGCAGTACTTC. Residues: CASSEAGASYEQYF. The chain is built from TRBV6-1 and TRBJ2-7; tentatively, D is TRBD2 (7 bases). The CDR3 sequence is 14 residues long. The germline CDR1 and CDR2 sequences are MNHNS and SASEGT. V was pared by 3 bases and J by 0 bases, with 9 bases between.